The 26 T cell receptor beta chains presented below share a single source sample, sequenced in a study of tumor and adjacent non-tumor tissue in lung cancer. This sample's RNA came from whole unsorted tissue. A modified ARM-PCR protocol with three rounds of nested PCR amplified TCRbeta. MiXCR was run by TCRdb on the multiplex PCR reads, yielding one entry per CDR3 protein. The sample yields roughly 70,000 distinct CDR3 sequences, 73% seen once. The material sequenced was lung tumor tissue. These receptors all come from a man aged 55 to 70 with non-small cell lung cancer.

For this clonotype: The CDR3 does not end in the conserved phenylalanine or tryptophan, so this is likely a read error. This sequence joins TRBV20-1 and TRBJ1-4, with D tentatively TRBD1 (5 bases). Germline assignment: CDR1 DFQATT and CDR2 SNEGSKA (reference sequence). This CDR3 has 16 amino acids. CDR3 protein: CRAQGVGSATNEKLFL. The CDR3 DNA sequence: TGCCGTGCCCAGGGCGTAGGGAGTGCAACTAATGAAAAACTGTTTCTT.

This clonotype was recorded at least ten times. V is TRBV29-1 and J is TRBJ2-1; D gene uncertain. From germline, CDR1 is SQVTM and CDR2 ANQGSEA. The V gene lost 4 bases and the J gene lost 8 bases, with 9 bases spanning the gap. CDR3 size: 11 residues. The CDR3 here is CSVAITDEQFF. As DNA, the CDR3 is TGCAGCGTTGCCATAACTGATGAGCAGTTCTTC.

This clonotype was observed many times. The chain couples TRBV6-5 to TRBJ1-4; a possible D gene is TRBD1 (6 bases). The CDR3 loop spans 15 amino acids. CDR1 is MNHEY, CDR2 SVGAGI, per germline. Deletions cut 2 bases from V and 7 bases from J, with 14 bases between. The CDR3 bases are TGTGCCAGCAGTTACGGGGGGGGGCGCGGTGAAAAACTGTTTTTT. It codes for CASSYGGGRGEKLFF.

The genes are TRBV7-9 and TRBJ2-4; D unclear. Between the trimmed V and J ends, which lost 2 bases and 4 bases, there was a span of 12 bases. Germline values: CDR1 SEHNR, CDR2 FQNEAQ (reference sequence). This CDR3 spans 15 amino acids. This CDR3 is CASSLLPEMKNIQYF. The CDR3 bases are TGTGCCAGCAGCTTACTGCCGGAGATGAAAAACATTCAGTACTTC.

As concerns this clonotype: It is likely a read error, because the conserved phenylalanine at the end of the CDR3 is missing. The chain uses TRBV6-2 or TRBV6-3 and TRBJ2-1; 7 bases map to TRBD2. J gave up 10 bases and V 2 bases, and 11 bases lay outside the gene matches. Germline CDR1 and CDR2: MNHEY and SVGEGT. The CDR3 runs to 15 residues. CDR3 loop: CASSYNRGGSEEQFS. Written as DNA, the CDR3 is TGTGCCAGCAGTTACAATAGAGGCGGGAGCGAAGAGCAGTTCTCA.

This clonotype rates as medium-sized. V is TRBV29-1 and J is TRBJ2-4; no firm D call. The ends were cut back, 7 bases at V and 0 bases at J, with 13 bases in the middle. This CDR3 region has 14 residues. Per germline, CDR1 SQVTM and CDR2 ANQGSEA. In nucleotides, the CDR3 is TGCAGCGCCTCGGTAGGGCAAGCCAAAAACATTCAGTACTTC. Translated, it gives CSASVGQAKNIQYF.

Within the sample, this clonotype is medium-sized (0.01 to 0.1%). The chain joins TRBV20-1 to TRBJ2-7; D possibly uses TRBD1 or TRBD2 (6 bases each). The CDR3 sequence is 14 residues long. The germline V and J ends were trimmed by 0 bases and 2 bases, with 11 bases remaining between them. CDR1 and CDR2 from the germline V gene are DFQATT and SNEGSKA (reference sequence). The CDR3 DNA is TGCAGTGCTAGAGACAGGGGACTCCCCTACGAGCAGTACTTC. Its protein product is CSARDRGLPYEQYF.

This clonotype appeared once. The gene calls are TRBV29-1 and TRBJ2-2; TRBD2 agrees at 7 bases. Unmatched junction bases numbered 11, after V lost 5 bases and J lost 5 bases. The CDR3 is 15 residues long. CDR1 and CDR2 (germline): SQVTM, ANQGSEA. This CDR3 is CSVLLAGSGTGELFF. DNA for the CDR3: TGCAGCGTTCTCTTAGCGGGCTCGGGGACCGGGGAGCTGTTTTTT.

A word on this clonotype: One end of the junction is discordant with germline, which a read error may explain. The V gene is TRBV6-1, the J gene TRBJ2-1; 8 nucleotides agree with TRBD2. The CDR3 consists of 15 residues. Looked up from germline, CDR1 is MNHNS and CDR2 is SASEGT. This chain's CDR3 is CAISRSGGWYNEQFF. As DNA, the CDR3 is TGTGCCATCAGTAGAAGCGGGGGTTGGTACAATGAGCAGTTCTTC.

Comment on this clonotype: Its ends do not fully match the called genes, so a read error is possible. This chain joins TRBV20-1 and TRBJ2-2; 11 bases line up with TRBD2. In germline, CDR1 is DFQATT, CDR2 SNEGSKA (reference sequence). This CDR3 has 16 amino acids. DNA of the CDR3: TGCCGTGCTAGTTTAGCGGGAGGGCCGGAGGCCGGGGAGCTGTTTTTT. Translating it yields CRASLAGGPEAGELFF.

This clonotype was seen a few times. The CDR3 sequence: CASSDVAGGGNEQFF. The CDR3 DNA reads TGTGCCAGCAGTGACGTAGCGGGAGGTGGCAATGAGCAGTTCTTC. The chain links TRBV2 to TRBJ2-1; 10 bases are a match to TRBD2. Germline assignment: CDR1 SNHLY and CDR2 FYNNEI. Trimming at V came to 3 bases and at J to 6 bases, leaving 5 bases not matched to a gene. The CDR3 sequence is 15 residues long.

This sequence joins TRBV20-1 and TRBJ2-3, with D possibly matching TRBD1 (6 bases). The CDR3 is 15 amino acids. V was clipped by 2 bases and J by 6 bases, with 18 bases between them. Germline-derived CDR1 and CDR2 are DFQATT and SNEGSKA (reference sequence). The chain's CDR3 is CSARLDSYNTDTQYF. CDR3 in DNA: TGCAGTGCTAGATTGGACAGCTATAACACCGATACGCAGTATTTT.

With regard to this clonotype: This likely comes from a read error, as the CDR3 has no conserved phenylalanine or tryptophan at its end. J is TRBJ2-1 and V is TRBV6-6; tentatively, D is TRBD1 (6 bases). Germline CDR1 is MNHNY and CDR2 is SVGAGI (reference sequence). The CDR3 is 17 amino acids. This CDR3 is CTSTTPSDRRNYNEQFS. DNA for the CDR3: TGTACCAGCACTACTCCCTCTGACAGGAGAAACTATAATGAGCAGTTCTCC.

On this clonotype itself: Because the CDR3 is missing its conserved closing phenylalanine or tryptophan, this is likely a read error. The gene calls are TRBV6-1 and TRBJ2-1, with D perhaps assigned TRBD1 or TRBD2 (5 bases each). Trimming cost V 6 bases and J 4 bases, with 16 bases left between them. The germline CDR1 and CDR2 sequences are MNHNS and SASEGT. The CDR3 is 15 residues long. The CDR3 loop is CASSRSGGWYNEQFL. CDR3 bases: TGTGCCAGCAGCAGAAGTGGGGGTTGGTACAATGAGCAGTTCTTA.

J is TRBJ2-3 and V is TRBV6-1; 8 nucleotides line up with TRBD1. The CDR3 spans 14 residues. V lost 4 bases, J lost 5 bases, and 5 bases stayed unmatched. Looked up from germline, CDR1 is MNHNS and CDR2 is SASEGT. This CDR3 reads CASSVGQGVDTQYF. Here the CDR3 DNA reads TGTGCCAGCAGTGTAGGACAGGGTGTAGATACGCAGTATTTT.

This clonotype was observed a single time. A read error may account for a junction end that differs from germline. For the CDR3, the DNA is TGTACCAGCAGTGGGTCGAGACTAGAGACCCTCGAGCAGTACTTC. It specifies CTSSGSRLETLEQYF. This chain connects TRBV6-1 to TRBJ2-7; a weak D match, TRBD2 (6 bases). The CDR3 extends over 15 amino acids. Per the germline V gene, CDR1 is MNHNS and CDR2 is SASEGT.

The chain is built from TRBV20-1 and TRBJ2-7, with D unresolved. This CDR3 has 13 residues. The germline V gene has CDR1 DFQATT and CDR2 SNEGSKA (reference sequence). CDR3 region: CIATETQVYEQYF. CDR3 in DNA: TGCATTGCCACCGAGACACAAGTTTACGAGCAGTACTTC.

V is TRBV6-5 and J is TRBJ2-2; the D gene is possibly TRBD2 (6 bases). V was shortened by 2 bases and J by 6 bases, with 22 bases between the two germline ends. Germline CDR1 MNHEY, CDR2 SVGAGI. The CDR3 has 18 amino acids. CDR3 sequence reads: CASSYSRGGPSTAGELFF. The DNA of the CDR3 is TGTGCCAGCAGTTACAGTCGTGGAGGGCCATCCACGGCCGGGGAGCTGTTTTTT.

This clonotype was picked up one time. The junction differs from germline at one of its ends, possibly a read error. V and J are TRBV12-3 or TRBV12-4 and TRBJ1-6; D is perhaps TRBD1 (5 bases). This CDR3 has 14 residues. This chain's CDR3 is CASSWGGLDSPIHF. The CDR3 nucleotides read TGTGCCAGCAGTTGGGGGGGATTGGATTCACCCATCCACTTT.

As concerns this clonotype: An end of the junction differs from the germline gene, which may be a read error. The CDR3 DNA reads as TGCTGTGCTAGAGACCCCGGGACAGGGTCCTACGAGCAGTACTTC. Translating it yields CCARDPGTGSYEQYF. The chain has TRBV20-1 and TRBJ2-7, with 9 nucleotides matching TRBD1. CDR1 DFQATT and CDR2 SNEGSKA come from the germline V gene (reference sequence). This CDR3 is built from 15 residues.

A remark on this clonotype: Mismatch with germline at one junction end may stem from a read error. V is TRBV20-1 and J is TRBJ1-5; D unclear. The germline gives CDR1 DFQATT, CDR2 SNEGSKA (reference sequence). The length of the CDR3 is 13 residues. DNA for the CDR3: TGCAGTGTTGACCAATCTAGCAATCGGCCCCAGCATTTT. Amino acids: CSVDQSSNRPQHF.

This clonotype qualifies as medium-sized. The CDR3 nucleotides are TGTGCCAGCACCTCACCGCGGGGAGAGACCCAGTACTTC. It specifies CASTSPRGETQYF. V gene TRBV6-2 or TRBV6-3 combines with J gene TRBJ2-5; D perhaps matches TRBD2 (6 bases). Trimming shortened V by 7 bases and J by 4 bases, and 13 bases separated the two germline ends. The germline gives CDR1 MNHEY, CDR2 SVGEGT. This CDR3 has 13 residues.

Regarding this clonotype: A junction boundary mismatches the germline segment, possibly from a read error. This chain connects TRBV20-1 to TRBJ1-5; D possibly uses TRBD1 or TRBD2 (5 bases each). Gene TRBJ2-3 matches the end of the DNA better, so the J call may be wrong. This CDR3 contains 14 residues. Germline lookup yields CDR1 DFQATT and CDR2 SNEGSKA (reference sequence). For the CDR3, the DNA is TGCAGTACTAGAGACTCAGGGTACATTCAGCCCCAGTATTTT. Translating it yields CSTRDSGYIQPQYF.

This chain's CDR3 is CSPRGHGSYNEQFF. The CDR3 DNA reads TGCAGCCCCCGAGGGCATGGTTCCTACAATGAGCAGTTCTTC. The chain combines TRBV29-1 with TRBJ2-1; weak D call: TRBD2 (5 bases). Per the germline V gene, CDR1 is SQVTM and CDR2 is ANQGSEA. The CDR3 runs to 14 residues. The germline V and J ends were trimmed by 8 bases and 1 base, with 15 bases remaining between them.

With respect to this clonotype: One end of the junction does not line up with germline, which may come from a read error. This rearrangement joins TRBV6-2 or TRBV6-3 to TRBJ2-1; a possible D gene is TRBD1 (5 bases). From germline, CDR1 is MNHEY and CDR2 SVGEGT. This CDR3 is built from 13 residues. CDR3 sequence: CASSYSQGKEQSF. CDR3 in DNA: TGTGCCAGCAGTTACTCGCAGGGAAAGGAGCAGTCCTTC.

Comments on this clonotype: At one of its ends the junction is not consistent with the germline gene, which may arise from a read error. The chain employs TRBV11-3 and TRBJ2-1, with TRBD2 identical over 8 bases. The length of the CDR3 is 16 residues. CDR1 is SGHNT and CDR2 is YENEEA in the germline V gene. The CDR3 is CASSSQGLVGNNDQFF. The CDR3 DNA is TGTGCCAGCAGCTCCCAGGGACTAGTGGGGAACAATGATCAGTTCTTC.